The 32 T cell receptor beta chains below come from one sample, sequenced in a study of blood T cell repertoires in COVID-19. The method was immunoSEQ multiplex PCR; TCRdb's version includes in-frame clones alone and lacks a portion of them. The data hold 75,000 to 90,000 clones, with around 91% observed a single time. Specimen: peripheral blood. The source is a human donor in a cohort sampled during active COVID-19.

This clone was found once. The J gene is TRBJ1-2, the V gene TRBV19; 12 nucleotides agree with TRBD1. Trimming took 8 bases from V and 1 from J; bases not matched to a gene: 14. CDR1 and CDR2 from the germline V gene are LNHDA and SQIVND (reference sequence). CDR3 length: 18 residues. The CDR3 here is CASLYDSGTGGINYGYTF. As DNA, the CDR3 is TGTGCCAGTCTCTACGATTCCGGGACAGGGGGCATTAACTATGGCTACACCTTC.

This chain joins TRBV4-1 and TRBJ1-2, with TRBD1 identical over 7 bases. Germline CDR1 and CDR2: MGHRA and YSYEKL. The CDR3 contains 15 residues. With 1 base clipped from V and 8 bases from J, the junction kept 10 bases outside the gene matches. Here the CDR3 reads CASSQGTGTDPGYTF. The CDR3 nucleotides are TGCGCCAGCAGCCAAGGAACCGGGACAGATCCCGGCTACACCTTC.

V usage is TRBV7-3 and J usage is TRBJ2-5, with D unresolved. CDR1 and CDR2 from the germline V gene are SGHTA and FQGTGA. This CDR3 has 13 amino acids. V was cut by 1 base and J by 5 bases, with 8 bases left in between. CDR3 in amino acids: CASSLKAGETQYF. The CDR3, as DNA: TGTGCCAGCAGCTTAAAGGCCGGGGAGACCCAGTACTTC.

The CDR3 DNA sequence: TGCGCCAGCAGCTGGGGGACAGCGGACTACGAGCAGTACTTC. It specifies CASSWGTADYEQYF. This chain joins TRBV5-1 and TRBJ2-7, with 7 bases that match TRBD1. CDR1 is SGHRS and CDR2 is YFSETQ in the germline V gene. V lost 3 bases to trimming and J lost 3 bases; unmatched junction nucleotides: 6. The length of the CDR3 is 14 residues.

In nucleotides, the CDR3 is TGCGCCAGCAGCCAAGCAAGAAGTAGCGGGGACCCCGGAGATACGCAGTATTTT. Translation gives CASSQARSSGDPGDTQYF. This sequence joins TRBV4-1 and TRBJ2-3; 8 nucleotides match TRBD2. V was pared by 1 base and J by 5 bases, with 14 bases of the junction left unmatched. CDR3 length equals 18 residues. CDR1 is MGHRA and CDR2 is YSYEKL in the germline V gene.

Only one count was recorded for this clone. The CDR3 region has the DNA TGTGCCAGCAGCTTGAGACACACAGGGGGCTATGGCTACACCTTC. Its protein product is CASSLRHTGGYGYTF. V gene TRBV5-4 combines with J gene TRBJ1-2; 8 bases map to TRBD1. J was trimmed by 4 bases and V by 1 base; bases with no gene match: 6. The CDR3 runs to 15 residues. Germline CDR1 and CDR2: SGHNT and YYREEE (reference sequence).

V is TRBV19 and J is TRBJ1-2; no clear D gene. Germline lookup yields CDR1 LNHDA and CDR2 SQIVND (reference sequence). The CDR3 extends over 15 amino acids. The V gene lost 0 bases and the J gene lost 6 bases, with 14 bases spanning the gap. The chain's CDR3 is CASSIDRGSFDGYTF. CDR3 in DNA: TGTGCCAGTAGTATAGACCGGGGTTCGTTTGATGGCTACACCTTC.

The J gene is TRBJ2-2, the V gene TRBV3-1 (or the pseudogene TRBV3-2), with a possible D match to TRBD2 (5 bases). Trimming cost V 1 base and J 5 bases, with 23 bases left between them. The CDR3 runs 19 residues. CDR1 is LGHDT, CDR2 YNNKEL, per germline (reference sequence). In nucleotides, the CDR3 is TGTGCCAGCAGCCAAGGTACGCCGAGTGGAGGCCTATCAACCGGGGAGCTGTTTTTT. Protein product: CASSQGTPSGGLSTGELFF.

The chain has TRBV28 and TRBJ1-6, with unresolved D. Trimming removed 5 bases from V and 5 bases from J, with 10 bases in between. There are 14 residues in the CDR3. Germline CDR1 is MDHEN and CDR2 is SYDVKM. The CDR3 loop is CASSPRLDNSPLHF. The CDR3 DNA sequence: TGTGCCAGCAGTCCCCGTCTCGATAATTCACCCCTCCACTTT.

This clone was detected a few times. CDR3 in DNA: TGTGCCAGCTCATGGGGGGGCAGTAACAATGAGCAGTTCTTC. Its translation is CASSWGGSNNEQFF. This rearrangement joins TRBV10-3 to TRBJ2-1, with a possible D match to TRBD2 (7 bases). V lost 10 bases and J lost 5, with 18 bases in between. Germline V lookup: CDR1 ENHRY, CDR2 SYGVKD. The CDR3 runs 14 residues.

This sequence joins TRBV7-8 and TRBJ2-3, with 9 bases identical to TRBD2. Germline V CDR1 and CDR2: SGHVS, FQNEAQ. The CDR3 has 15 residues. V was pared by 7 bases and J by 0 bases, with 5 bases of the junction left unmatched. The chain's CDR3 is CASTSGGRSTDTQYF. CDR3 coding DNA: TGTGCCAGCACCAGCGGGGGGAGGAGCACAGATACGCAGTATTTT.

This clone was found once. The gene calls are TRBV7-9 and TRBJ2-3, with 10 positions matching TRBD1. J lost 2 bases, V lost 5 bases, and 4 bases had no gene match. Germline assignment: CDR1 SEHNR and CDR2 FQNEAQ (reference sequence). The length of the CDR3 is 15 residues. In DNA, the CDR3 is TGTGCCAGCAGCACGACAGGGGGCCCCACAGATACGCAGTATTTT. Amino acid sequence: CASSTTGGPTDTQYF.

This clone was seen once. The J gene is TRBJ1-3, the V gene TRBV7-2; D is perhaps TRBD1 (5 bases). CDR3 length: 14 residues. Deletions cut 2 bases from V and 0 bases from J, with 5 bases between. Germline CDR1 SGHTA, CDR2 FQGNSA. This CDR3 is CASSLRGSGNTIYF. The DNA of the CDR3 is TGTGCCAGCAGCTTAAGGGGCTCTGGAAACACCATATATTTT. The full variable domain, with the rest looked up from reference TRBV7-2 and TRBJ1-3, is GAGVSQSPSNKVTEKGKDVELRCDPISGHTALYWYRQSLGQGLEFLIYFQGNSAPDKSGLPSDRFSAERTGGSVSTLTIQRTQQEDSAVYLCASSLRGSGNTIYFGEGSWLTVV.

The chain uses TRBV27 and TRBJ2-1; 11 nucleotides agree with TRBD1. The CDR3 consists of 16 residues. V lost 5 bases to trimming and J lost 4 bases; unmatched junction nucleotides: 7. Germline V CDR1 and CDR2: MNHEY, SMNVEV (reference sequence). This CDR3 is CASSPGTGGLYNEQFF. The CDR3 bases are TGTGCCAGCAGTCCTGGGACAGGGGGTTTATACAATGAGCAGTTCTTC.

J is TRBJ2-7 and V is TRBV24-1; 15 bases line up with TRBD2. The V gene's germline CDR1 is KGHDR and CDR2 SFDVKD. The CDR3 length is 18 residues. Germline trimming cut 1 base from V and 3 bases from J; bases unmatched to any gene: 6. The CDR3 DNA sequence: TGTGCCACCAGTGATTTAGACGCGGGACTAGCGGGGGGCTACGAGCAGTACTTC. It specifies CATSDLDAGLAGGYEQYF.

In its sample, this clone was seen once. The chain recombines TRBV7-9 with TRBJ1-1; possibly TRBD1 for D (6 bases). Germline CDR1 SEHNR, CDR2 FQNEAQ (reference sequence). This CDR3 spans 13 amino acids. The V and J ends lost 7 bases and 1 base respectively, with 10 bases between them. In nucleotides, the CDR3 is TGTGCCAGCACCCCGACAGGGAACACTGAAGCTTTCTTT. It encodes CASTPTGNTEAFF.

This clone was detected once. This sequence joins TRBV5-8 and TRBJ2-4; 8 nucleotides agree with TRBD1. The CDR3 runs 14 residues. Per germline, CDR1 SGHTS and CDR2 YDEGEE. J was trimmed by 4 bases and V by 4 bases; bases with no gene match: 4. DNA for the CDR3: TGTGCCAGCAGCGGAGGACAGGGAAAAAACATTCAGTACTTC. As protein: CASSGGQGKNIQYF.

The CDR3 loop reads CASSPPSQGFTDTQYF. The CDR3 DNA is TGTGCCAGCTCACCACCCTCACAGGGGTTCACAGATACGCAGTATTTT. This chain joins TRBV18 and TRBJ2-3; the match to TRBD1 covers 7 bases. Germline CDR1 and CDR2: KGHSH and LQKENI. V lost 0 bases, J lost 2 bases, and 5 bases stayed unmatched. The CDR3 totals 16 residues.

J is TRBJ2-2 and V is TRBV19; the match to TRBD1 covers 9 bases. The CDR3 totals 14 residues. Germline V lookup: CDR1 LNHDA, CDR2 SQIVND (reference sequence). Germline trimming cut 7 bases from V and 5 bases from J; bases unmatched to any gene: 5. For the CDR3, the DNA is TGTGCCAGTAATCACAGGGGGCGTACCGGGGAGCTGTTTTTT. Protein product: CASNHRGRTGELFF.

The rearrangement links TRBV6-2 or TRBV6-3 to TRBJ1-1; the D gene is possibly TRBD1 (5 bases). The ends were cut back, 4 bases at V and 0 bases at J, with 6 bases in the middle. This CDR3 has 13 amino acids. Germline assignment: CDR1 MNHEY and CDR2 SVGEGT. CDR3 loop: CASSLTVNTEAFF. The CDR3 nucleotides are TGTGCCAGCAGTTTGACAGTGAACACTGAAGCTTTCTTT.

This rearrangement joins TRBV6-6 to TRBJ1-2; TRBD1 is a possible D gene (5 bases). CDR3 length equals 13 residues. Germline lookup yields CDR1 MNHNY and CDR2 SVGAGI (reference sequence). V lost 6 bases, J lost 7 bases, and 15 bases lay in between. The CDR3 DNA follows: TGTGCCAGCAGACCCGGGACTATAGTTGGCTACACCTTC. Translated: CASRPGTIVGYTF.

The rearrangement uses TRBV2 and TRBJ2-7; D might be TRBD2 (5 bases). V was trimmed by 11 bases and J by 3 bases, leaving 14 bases between them. The CDR3 has 12 amino acids. Looked up from germline, CDR1 is SNHLY and CDR2 is FYNNEI. The CDR3 spells CAYGMYLYEQYF. CDR3 DNA sequence: TGTGCCTACGGGATGTACCTCTACGAGCAGTACTTC.

The V gene is TRBV7-2, the J gene TRBJ1-4; D gene uncertain. This CDR3 has 14 residues. The germline V gene encodes CDR1 SGHTA and CDR2 FQGNSA. The ends were cut back, 5 bases at V and 7 bases at J, with 14 bases in the middle. In nucleotides, the CDR3 is TGTGCCAGCAGCCCAAGTCCCGGTGGTGAAAAACTGTTTTTT. Translating gives CASSPSPGGEKLFF.

The genes are TRBV29-1 and TRBJ2-1; D is unresolved. Trimming cost V 2 bases and J 4 bases, with 6 bases left between them. The CDR3 totals 12 residues. Looked up from germline, CDR1 is SQVTM and CDR2 is ANQGSEA. CDR3 DNA sequence: TGCAGCGTTGAAACATCTTACAATGAGCAGTTCTTC. As protein: CSVETSYNEQFF.

The chain uses TRBV12-5 and TRBJ1-6, with 8 bases identical to TRBD1. CDR1 and CDR2 from the germline V gene are LGHNT and FRNRAP. The length of the CDR3 is 14 residues. V was pared by 0 bases and J by 12 bases, with 4 bases of the junction left unmatched. The CDR3 region is CASGLVGQGEPLHF. The CDR3 bases are TGTGCTAGTGGTTTGGTTGGACAGGGTGAACCCCTCCACTTT.

Only one count was recorded for this clone. This rearrangement joins TRBV12-3 or TRBV12-4 to TRBJ2-5; D is undetermined. The length of the CDR3 is 12 residues. Trimming stripped 6 bases from V and 7 bases from J, with 12 bases between. CDR3 amino acids: CASSIIGMTQYF. CDR3 bases: TGTGCCAGCAGCATCATCGGTATGACCCAGTACTTC.

The chain uses TRBV10-3 and TRBJ2-7, with 7 positions matching TRBD2. After removal of 10 bases from V and 4 bases from J, the junction contained 22 bases not matched to a gene. CDR3 length equals 17 residues. Germline CDR1 and CDR2: ENHRY and SYGVKD. The CDR3 region has the DNA TGTGCCACCTGGGCCGGAGCTCCAGGGAGGGCCGGTTACGAGCAGTACTTC. This sequence encodes CATWAGAPGRAGYEQYF.

This clone has a handful of counts. The chain is built from TRBV7-9 and TRBJ2-7; 9 bases are a match to TRBD1. The CDR3 is made up of 18 amino acids. Germline V CDR1 and CDR2: SEHNR, FQNEAQ (reference sequence). J was trimmed by 1 base and V by 1 base; bases with no gene match: 11. The CDR3 loop is CASSLGYTPGQGSYEQYF. CDR3 coding DNA: TGTGCCAGCAGCTTAGGTTACACCCCCGGACAGGGGTCCTACGAGCAGTACTTC.

The chain is built from TRBV5-6 and TRBJ2-3; 10 bases are shared with TRBD2. The length of the CDR3 is 15 residues. The V segment lost 2 bases and the J segment 1 base; nucleotides outside the gene matches: 1. In germline, CDR1 is SGHDT, CDR2 YYEEEE. The CDR3 sequence is CASSLTSGGTDTQYF. In nucleotides, the CDR3 is TGTGCCAGCAGCTTAACTAGCGGGGGCACAGATACGCAGTATTTT. Filled out from reference TRBV5-6 and TRBJ2-3, the complete variable domain reads DAGVTQSPTHLIKTRGQQVTLRCSPKSGHDTVSWYQQALGQGPQFIFQYYEEEERQRGNFPDRFSGHQFPNYSSELNVNALLLGDSALYLCASSLTSGGTDTQYFGPGTRLTVL.

This chain joins TRBV5-5 and TRBJ2-7; 8 bases match TRBD1. The J segment lost 6 bases and the V segment lost 4 bases, leaving 9 bases of the junction unmatched. This CDR3 has 14 residues. CDR1 is SGHKS, CDR2 YYEKEE, per germline (reference sequence). The CDR3 reads CASSQRTGLAEQYF. The CDR3 coding sequence is TGTGCCAGCAGCCAACGGACAGGGTTGGCCGAGCAGTACTTC.

The J gene is TRBJ1-6, the V gene TRBV7-8; D ambiguous. The CDR3 contains 20 residues. The V gene lost 5 bases and the J gene lost 0 bases, with 23 bases spanning the gap. Germline CDR1 is SGHVS and CDR2 is FQNEAQ. The CDR3 bases are TGTGCCAGCAGCCGAGGTCCGATTAACACGCACCTCTCCTATAATTCACCCCTCCACTTT. Translated: CASSRGPINTHLSYNSPLHF.

The chain combines TRBV10-3 with TRBJ1-1; 8 bases line up with TRBD1. Germline CDR1 and CDR2: ENHRY and SYGVKD. V lost 6 bases, J lost 1 base, and 7 bases stayed unmatched. This CDR3 has 15 amino acids. CDR3 amino acids: CAISQQGEGNTEAFF. The CDR3 DNA follows: TGTGCCATCAGCCAACAGGGGGAAGGGAACACTGAAGCTTTCTTT.